The 20 T cell receptor beta chains listed next were all sequenced from one sample in a study of blood T cell repertoires in COVID-19 (dated by TCRdb to between 2020 and 2021). The library was made by the immunoSEQ multiplex PCR assay. The source is immuneACCESS, and TCRdb retained only in-frame sequences with V and J called. Part of the clones is not carried over; for the studies checked, unresolved V genes explain less than half of this, and the remainder is unexplained. This sample holds 80,000 to 100,000 clones; 86% were observed only once. 22% of the sample is taken by the ten largest. The sample comprised peripheral blood. Receptors originate from a woman older than 75 in a cohort sampled during active or convalescent COVID-19.

CDR3 in amino acids: CASSLAAGSYNEQFF. Written as DNA, the CDR3 is TGTGCCAGCAGCTTGGCGGCAGGGTCCTACAATGAGCAGTTCTTC. The chain carries TRBV5-4 and TRBJ2-1, with D possibly TRBD1 on 5 matching bases. Germline assignment: CDR1 SGHNT and CDR2 YYREEE (reference sequence). The CDR3 consists of 15 residues. V was cut by 0 bases and J by 1 base, with 8 bases left in between. The full variable domain, with the rest looked up from reference TRBV5-4 and TRBJ2-1, is ETGVTQSPTHLIKTRGQQVTLRCSSQSGHNTVSWYQQALGQGPQFIFQYYREEENGRGNFPPRFSGLQFPNYSSELNVNALELDDSALYLCASSLAAGSYNEQFFGPGTRLTVL.

The rearrangement links TRBV3-1 (or the pseudogene TRBV3-2) to TRBJ1-2; no definite D call. The CDR3 spans 14 residues. The V end lost 1 base, the J end lost 4 bases, and 10 bases lay between the germline ends. Germline CDR1 LGHDT, CDR2 YNNKEL (reference sequence). The CDR3 loop is CASSQAGESYGYTF. Here the CDR3 DNA reads TGTGCCAGCAGCCAAGCCGGGGAGTCCTATGGCTACACCTTC.

The chain carries TRBV7-6 and TRBJ2-1; TRBD1 might be the D (5 bases). Germline V CDR1 and CDR2: SGHVS, FNYEAQ. V dropped 1 base and J dropped 3 bases, with 13 bases sitting between them. The CDR3 extends over 16 amino acids. The CDR3 bases are TGTGCCAGCAGCTTAGTCCAGGGAACTTTCTACAATGAGCAGTTCTTC. Amino acid sequence: CASSLVQGTFYNEQFF.

V is TRBV4-1 and J is TRBJ2-4; tentatively, D is TRBD2 (5 bases). V was cut by 0 bases and J by 0 bases, with 9 bases left in between. The CDR3 extends over 16 amino acids. Germline CDR1 is MGHRA and CDR2 is YSYEKL. The DNA of the CDR3 is TGCGCCAGCAGCCAAGACCCGGGGATAGCCAAAAACATTCAGTACTTC. It is translated as CASSQDPGIAKNIQYF.

The J gene is TRBJ1-2, the V gene TRBV9; 9 bases match TRBD1. V trimming: 4 bases; J trimming: 8 bases; junction bases outside the gene matches: 21. Germline V CDR1 and CDR2: SGDLS, YYNGEE. CDR3 length: 18 amino acids. DNA of the CDR3: TGTGCCAGCAGCTTTTCATCCGGGACAGGGACCCTTTCGAGCGGCTACACCTTC. This codes for CASSFSSGTGTLSSGYTF. The full variable domain, with the rest looked up from reference TRBV9 and TRBJ1-2, is DSGVTQTPKHLITATGQRVTLRCSPRSGDLSVYWYQQSLDQGLQFLIQYYNGEERAKGNILERFSAQQFPDLHSELNLSSLELGDSALYFCASSFSSGTGTLSSGYTFGSGTRLTVV.

The chain links TRBV7-2 to TRBJ2-5; 9 bases fit TRBD1. CDR3 length: 15 residues. Germline trimming cut 2 bases from V and 5 bases from J; bases unmatched to any gene: 6. Germline V lookup: CDR1 SGHTA, CDR2 FQGNSA. The CDR3 DNA is TGTGCCAGCAGCTTACCATCCGGGACAGGGGAGACCCAGTACTTC. Its protein product is CASSLPSGTGETQYF.

A remark on this clone: At the DNA level, this CDR3 is encoded by other sequences in the same sample as well. The chain recombines TRBV5-1 with TRBJ1-4; D remains unclear. V was clipped by 0 bases and J by 8 bases, with 11 bases between them. Germline CDR1 and CDR2: SGHRS and YFSETQ. The CDR3 has 14 residues. CDR3: CASSLGGLGEKLFF. In DNA form, the CDR3 reads TGCGCCAGCAGCTTGGGAGGGTTGGGGGAAAAACTGTTTTTT. Complete variable domain (other parts from reference TRBV5-1 and TRBJ1-4): KAGVTQTPRYLIKTRGQQVTLSCSPISGHRSVSWYQQTPGQGLQFLFEYFSETQRNKGNFPGRFSGRQFSNSRSEMNVSTLELGDSALYLCASSLGGLGEKLFFGSGTQLSVL.

This clone occurred once. The chain uses TRBV5-4 and TRBJ2-2; 9 nucleotides line up with TRBD2. This CDR3 has 16 residues. V gave up 3 bases and J gave up 4 bases; unmatched junction bases: 7. CDR1 SGHNT and CDR2 YYREEE come from the germline V gene (reference sequence). For the CDR3, the DNA is TGTGCCAGCAGCTACTTAGCGGGAGTGGGCACCGGGGAGCTGTTTTTT. This sequence encodes CASSYLAGVGTGELFF. The whole variable domain, remainder taken from reference TRBV5-4 and TRBJ2-2, is ETGVTQSPTHLIKTRGQQVTLRCSSQSGHNTVSWYQQALGQGPQFIFQYYREEENGRGNFPPRFSGLQFPNYSSELNVNALELDDSALYLCASSYLAGVGTGELFFGEGSRLTVL.

CDR3 residues: CASNPSGGPYEQYF. The CDR3 nucleotides read TGTGCCAGCAACCCCTCGGGGGGTCCCTACGAGCAGTACTTC. This chain links TRBV2 with TRBJ2-7; 7 bases are shared with TRBD2. After removal of 7 bases from V and 2 bases from J, the junction contained 8 bases not matched to a gene. CDR1 is SNHLY, CDR2 FYNNEI, per germline. The CDR3 totals 14 residues. The variable domain in full, completed from reference TRBV2 and TRBJ2-7, reads EPEVTQTPSHQVTQMGQEVILRCVPISNHLYFYWYRQILGQKVEFLVSFYNNEISEKSEIFDDQFSVERPDGSNFTLKIRSTKLEDSAMYFCASNPSGGPYEQYFGPGTRLTVT.

The chain links TRBV6-1 to TRBJ2-3; D call uncertain. The germline V gene has CDR1 MNHNS and CDR2 SASEGT. Trimming left V 3 bases short and J 2 bases short, with 6 bases between. CDR3 length: 13 amino acids. The CDR3 loop reads CASSDQYTDTQYF. The CDR3 region has the DNA TGTGCCAGCAGTGATCAGTACACAGATACGCAGTATTTT.

This chain uses TRBV6-5 with TRBJ2-2, with 7 bases fitting TRBD1. Germline assignment: CDR1 MNHEY and CDR2 SVGAGI. The CDR3 consists of 14 residues. Trimming cost V 5 bases and J 7 bases; bases outside gene matches: 7. The CDR3 loop is CASSPRGFGGELFF. DNA for the CDR3: TGTGCCAGCAGTCCCAGGGGGTTTGGCGGGGAGCTGTTTTTT.

The V call is TRBV4-1, the J call TRBJ2-2; 10 bases line up with TRBD1. The length of the CDR3 is 17 residues. Germline V CDR1 and CDR2: MGHRA, YSYEKL. Unmatched junction bases numbered 9, after V lost 8 bases and J lost 0 bases. The CDR3 DNA sequence: TGCGCCAGCCGGGACAGGGGCCTTACCACGAACACCGGGGAGCTGTTTTTT. Translating it yields CASRDRGLTTNTGELFF.

V gene TRBV19 combines with J gene TRBJ1-1; no definite D call. V was shortened by 5 bases and J by 0 bases, with 16 bases between the two germline ends. This CDR3 contains 16 residues. Germline V CDR1 and CDR2: LNHDA, SQIVND (reference sequence). The CDR3 DNA is TGTGCCAGTAGTTCAGGCATGAATCTCGTGAACACTGAAGCTTTCTTT. Its protein product is CASSSGMNLVNTEAFF. The full variable domain, in which reference TRBV19 and TRBJ1-1 provide the parts outside the CDR3, is DGGITQSPKYLFRKEGQNVTLSCEQNLNHDAMYWYRQDPGQGLRLIYYSQIVNDFQKGDIAEGYSVSREKKESFPLTVTSAQKNPTAFYLCASSSGMNLVNTEAFFGQGTRLTVV.

This rearrangement joins TRBV2 to TRBJ1-6; D unresolved. The V and J ends lost 6 bases and 7 bases respectively, with 16 bases between them. The CDR3 loop spans 15 amino acids. The germline V gene encodes CDR1 SNHLY and CDR2 FYNNEI. The CDR3 protein is CASRVQTKTNSPLHF. CDR3 DNA sequence: TGTGCCAGCAGGGTCCAGACAAAAACGAATTCACCCCTCCACTTT.

This clone was picked up one time. This chain joins TRBV5-1 and TRBJ1-2; TRBD1 agrees at 7 bases. The V gene end was trimmed by 4 bases and the J gene end by 0 bases; junction bases not matched to a gene: 9. The CDR3 runs to 16 residues. CDR1 is SGHRS, CDR2 YFSETQ, per germline. For the CDR3, the DNA is TGCGCCAGCAGCAGAAGGACAGGACTGCCTAACTATGGCTACACCTTC. It codes for CASSRRTGLPNYGYTF.

CDR3 nucleotide sequence: TGCGCCAGCAACCAGGGATCTTATGGCTACACCTTC. Its translation is CASNQGSYGYTF. The chain carries TRBV10-2 and TRBJ1-2, with a tentative D call TRBD1 (5 bases). The length of the CDR3 is 12 residues. The V gene lost 7 bases and the J gene lost 5 bases, with 11 bases spanning the gap. Germline values: CDR1 WSHSY, CDR2 SAAADI.

This chain uses TRBV24-1 with TRBJ2-1, with TRBD2 matching 11 bases. Germline V gene lookup returns CDR1 KGHDR and CDR2 SFDVKD. Trimming removed 1 base from V and 3 bases from J; junction bases left unmatched: 4. CDR3 length equals 17 residues. CDR3 residues: CATSDFGTSGNYNEQFF. The CDR3 DNA follows: TGTGCCACCAGTGATTTTGGGACTAGCGGCAACTACAATGAGCAGTTCTTC.

This clone was seen a handful of times. This chain connects TRBV11-2 to TRBJ2-1; 7 nucleotides line up with TRBD1. Germline CDR1 reads SGHAT; CDR2 reads FQNNGV. The CDR3 sequence is 12 residues long. V gave up 3 bases and J gave up 10 bases; unmatched junction bases: 3. The CDR3 protein is CASSLHRGEQFF. The CDR3 DNA follows: TGTGCCAGCAGCTTGCACAGGGGCGAGCAGTTCTTC. Combining the CDR3 with reference TRBV11-2 and TRBJ2-1 gives the whole variable domain EAGVAQSPRYKIIEKRQSVAFWCNPISGHATLYWYQQILGQGPKLLIQFQNNGVVDDSQLPKDRFSAERLKGVDSTLKIQPAKLEDSAVYLCASSLHRGEQFFGPGTRLTVL.

The chain recombines TRBV5-1 with TRBJ2-3, with no clear D. The CDR3 loop spans 13 amino acids. Germline V lookup: CDR1 SGHRS, CDR2 YFSETQ. V was clipped by 2 bases and J by 2 bases, with 6 bases between them. CDR3 loop: CASSFGHTDTQYF. For the CDR3, the DNA is TGCGCCAGCAGCTTTGGCCACACAGATACGCAGTATTTT.

The chain uses TRBV10-3 and TRBJ1-1, with TRBD1 matching 9 bases. In germline, CDR1 is ENHRY, CDR2 SYGVKD. This CDR3 is built from 15 residues. The V gene end was trimmed by 6 bases and the J gene end by 4 bases; junction bases not matched to a gene: 9. This CDR3 is CAISGQGQESTEAFF. The CDR3 DNA follows: TGTGCCATCAGCGGACAGGGGCAAGAGAGCACTGAAGCTTTCTTT.